Shown below are 30 T cell receptor beta chains from a single sample sequenced in a study of blood T cell repertoires in COVID-19. Libraries were prepared by immunoSEQ multiplex PCR; TCRdb keeps only in-frame clonotypes and omits some of them. The sample yields 190,000 or so clones, roughly 90% seen once. Sequenced: PBMCs or T cells enriched from blood (not recorded which). These receptors were obtained from a young woman who had been exposed to COVID-19.

This clone was recorded only once. This chain uses TRBV19 with TRBJ2-2; TRBD1 matches at 9 bases. J lost 7 bases, V lost 5 bases, and 5 bases had no gene match. The CDR3 sequence is 14 residues long. CDR1 is LNHDA and CDR2 is SQIVND in the germline V gene (reference sequence). The CDR3 DNA sequence: TGTGCCAGTAGTCCTGGGACAGGGAACGGGGAGCTGTTTTTT. Translated: CASSPGTGNGELFF.

The chain has TRBV11-2 and TRBJ1-2; TRBD1 is a possible D gene (5 bases). With 3 bases removed from V and 4 bases from J, the gap between germline ends came to 9 bases. The CDR3 sequence is 13 residues long. Germline V gene data show CDR1 as SGHAT and CDR2 as FQNNGV. CDR3 residues: CASSFGGSYGYTF. Here the CDR3 DNA reads TGTGCCAGCAGCTTCGGGGGTTCCTATGGCTACACCTTC.

V gene TRBV7-8 combines with J gene TRBJ1-5; 8 nucleotides agree with TRBD1. This CDR3 region has 16 residues. With 5 bases clipped from V and 6 bases from J, the junction kept 12 bases outside the gene matches. From germline, CDR1 is SGHVS and CDR2 FQNEAQ. The CDR3 DNA is TGTGCCAGCAGCGGGCGGACAGGGCATGCGGGTCAGCCCCAGCATTTT. Its translation is CASSGRTGHAGQPQHF.

DNA for the CDR3: TGTGCCAGCAGCTCATCTAGCGGGGGTAGTGGAGATACGCAGTATTTT. Amino acid sequence: CASSSSSGGSGDTQYF. The V call is TRBV7-9, the J call TRBJ2-3, with 10 bases aligning to TRBD2. CDR3 length: 16 residues. Unmatched junction bases numbered 9, after V lost 4 bases and J lost 5 bases. The germline V gene has CDR1 SEHNR and CDR2 FQNEAQ (reference sequence).

The chain is built from TRBV7-2 and TRBJ2-5, with 7 positions matching TRBD2. V dropped 3 bases and J dropped 7; count of bases not matched to a gene: 8. The length of the CDR3 is 14 residues. Germline V gene data show CDR1 as SGHTA and CDR2 as FQGNSA. The CDR3 loop is CASSFLRREGTQYF. The CDR3 DNA follows: TGTGCCAGCAGCTTCTTACGGAGGGAGGGGACCCAGTACTTC.

This chain joins TRBV4-2 and TRBJ2-7; TRBD2 matches at 10 bases. The CDR3 contains 16 residues. Trimming removed 4 bases from V and 3 bases from J; junction bases left unmatched: 9. Germline lookup yields CDR1 LGHNA and CDR2 YNFKEQ. As DNA, the CDR3 is TGTGCCAGCAGCCGACTTCCGGGACTAGCGTACTACGAGCAGTACTTC. Translating it yields CASSRLPGLAYYEQYF.

The chain couples TRBV21-1 to TRBJ2-2; TRBD1 was called by the table and not checked on the DNA. TRBV21-1 is assigned pseudogene status. The CDR3 contains 16 residues. CDR3 DNA sequence: TGTGCCAGCAGCAAAGGGTCAGGGGGGTGCGGCGGGGAGCTGTTTTTT. Translation gives CASSKGSGGCGGELFF.

The V call is TRBV9, the J call TRBJ2-5; possible D gene TRBD2, 5 bases. The CDR3 runs 15 residues. The germline CDR1 and CDR2 sequences are SGDLS and YYNGEE. V lost 0 bases, J lost 4 bases, and 13 bases lay in between. The CDR3 protein is CASSVGGIPVETQYF. Written as DNA, the CDR3 is TGTGCCAGCAGCGTAGGAGGGATCCCCGTAGAGACCCAGTACTTC. Based on the CDR3 plus reference TRBV9 and TRBJ2-5, the full variable domain is DSGVTQTPKHLITATGQRVTLRCSPRSGDLSVYWYQQSLDQGLQFLIQYYNGEERAKGNILERFSAQQFPDLHSELNLSSLELGDSALYFCASSVGGIPVETQYFGPGTRLLVL.

J is TRBJ1-4 and V is TRBV20-1; D unclear. Trimming removed 3 bases at V and 4 bases at J, with 12 bases between. The V gene's germline CDR1 is DFQATT and CDR2 SNEGSKA (reference sequence). The CDR3 contains 14 residues. The CDR3 bases are TGCAGTGCTAGTTCTCGTCACTTTAATGAAAAACTGTTTTTT. It codes for CSASSRHFNEKLFF.

V and J are TRBV3-1 (or the pseudogene TRBV3-2) and TRBJ2-5, with 8 bases identical to TRBD2. The germline CDR1 and CDR2 sequences are LGHDT and YNNKEL (reference sequence). The trim removed 1 base at V and 1 base at J, leaving 8 bases unmatched. The CDR3 is 17 residues long. The CDR3 nucleotides read TGTGCCAGCAGCCAAGCCCGCCTAGCGGGTATCCAAGAGACCCAGTACTTC. Its protein product is CASSQARLAGIQETQYF.

The chain has TRBV11-2 and TRBJ2-1; D might be TRBD2 (5 bases). Per the germline V gene, CDR1 is SGHAT and CDR2 is FQNNGV. The CDR3 is 17 amino acids. Trimming cost V 2 bases and J 0 bases, with 14 bases left between them. CDR3 sequence reads: CASSLISRRGSYNEQFF. The CDR3 DNA reads TGTGCCAGCAGCTTAATCTCTAGACGGGGCTCCTACAATGAGCAGTTCTTC. The entire variable domain, with the rest obtained from reference TRBV11-2 and TRBJ2-1, is as follows: EAGVAQSPRYKIIEKRQSVAFWCNPISGHATLYWYQQILGQGPKLLIQFQNNGVVDDSQLPKDRFSAERLKGVDSTLKIQPAKLEDSAVYLCASSLISRRGSYNEQFFGPGTRLTVL.

The sample holds many counts of this clone. J is TRBJ1-1 and V is TRBV10-3, with a weak D call TRBD1 (5 bases). V dropped 10 bases and J dropped 4 bases, with 16 bases sitting between them. The CDR3 is 13 amino acids. The germline V gene encodes CDR1 ENHRY and CDR2 SYGVKD. DNA of the CDR3: TGTGCCACTCGTACAGGCCAGGGCACTGAAGCTTTCTTT. This encodes CATRTGQGTEAFF.

The chain recombines TRBV5-1 with TRBJ1-1; a possible D gene is TRBD1 (5 bases). The CDR3 has 15 residues. Between the trimmed V and J ends, which lost 4 bases and 0 bases, there was a span of 13 bases. Germline CDR1 is SGHRS and CDR2 is YFSETQ. The CDR3 DNA reads as TGCGCCAGCAGCCCAAGGACGGACATGAACACTGAAGCTTTCTTT. This sequence encodes CASSPRTDMNTEAFF.

The chain is built from TRBV20-1 and TRBJ1-2, with D hard to call. V was pared by 1 base and J by 7 bases, with 7 bases between. Germline CDR1 DFQATT, CDR2 SNEGSKA (reference sequence). This CDR3 spans 11 amino acids. CDR3: CSARGEGGYTF. The CDR3 DNA follows: TGCAGTGCTAGAGGTGAGGGTGGCTACACCTTC.

The chain employs TRBV29-1 and TRBJ1-2; a possible D gene is TRBD1 (5 bases). Trimming removed 2 bases from V and 8 bases from J, with 27 bases in between. The CDR3 spans 17 residues. Germline V lookup: CDR1 SQVTM, CDR2 ANQGSEA. CDR3 residues: CSVESMGGNPGKWGYTF. Here the CDR3 DNA reads TGCAGCGTTGAAAGTATGGGGGGTAACCCGGGAAAGTGGGGCTACACCTTC.

V usage is TRBV27 and J usage is TRBJ1-2, with 7 bases aligning to TRBD1. V dropped 5 bases and J dropped 4; count of bases not matched to a gene: 7. The CDR3 contains 14 residues. Per germline, CDR1 MNHEY and CDR2 SMNVEV (reference sequence). The CDR3: CASSLTGVGYGYTF. DNA of the CDR3: TGTGCCAGCAGTCTAACAGGGGTGGGCTATGGCTACACCTTC.

The chain joins TRBV6-5 to TRBJ2-7; tentative D call: TRBD2 (6 bases). This CDR3 region has 14 residues. The germline gives CDR1 MNHEY, CDR2 SVGAGI. Trimming left V 3 bases short and J 0 bases short, with 9 bases between. The CDR3 sequence is CASSYRGNSYEQYF. In nucleotides, the CDR3 is TGTGCCAGCAGTTATCGGGGGAACTCCTACGAGCAGTACTTC.

V gene TRBV18 combines with J gene TRBJ2-7; 9 bases line up with TRBD2. The CDR3 runs to 16 residues. Germline V lookup: CDR1 KGHSH, CDR2 LQKENI. V lost 3 bases to trimming and J lost 2 bases; unmatched junction nucleotides: 8. Here the CDR3 reads CASSPNSGGLTYEQYF. The CDR3 nucleotides read TGTGCCAGCTCACCGAATAGCGGGGGCCTTACCTACGAGCAGTACTTC.

The rearrangement uses TRBV5-1 and TRBJ1-1; D not resolved. The CDR3 is made up of 13 amino acids. Germline lookup yields CDR1 SGHRS and CDR2 YFSETQ. V lost 6 bases and J 1 base, leaving 10 bases between the germline ends. As DNA, the CDR3 is TGCGCCAGCAAGGAGTCCTGGAACACTGAAGCTTTCTTT. Amino acid sequence: CASKESWNTEAFF.

The chain recombines TRBV19 with TRBJ2-2; 9 nucleotides align to TRBD2. The CDR3 is 13 residues long. Germline V CDR1 and CDR2: LNHDA, SQIVND (reference sequence). V was pared by 5 bases and J by 6 bases, with 1 base of the junction left unmatched. CDR3 bases: TGTGCCAGTAGTCAGCGGGGGGCCGGGGAGCTGTTTTTT. It yields the protein CASSQRGAGELFF.

This chain links TRBV3-1 (or the pseudogene TRBV3-2) with TRBJ1-4; TRBD1 might be the D (6 bases). V lost 4 bases, J lost 8 bases, and 26 bases lay in between. The CDR3 loop spans 18 amino acids. Germline V gene sequence: CDR1 LGHDT, CDR2 YNNKEL (reference sequence). CDR3 nucleotides: TGTGCCAGCAGCCGAACGTGGGCGGAGGGGGAGGGTGACGAAAAACTGTTTTTT. Its protein product is CASSRTWAEGEGDEKLFF.

V is TRBV27 and J is TRBJ1-1; D is uncertain. Looked up from germline, CDR1 is MNHEY and CDR2 is SMNVEV (reference sequence). V lost 2 bases and J 10 bases, leaving 17 bases between the germline ends. The CDR3 spans 14 residues. The CDR3 reads CASSLTPMWSLAFF. In DNA form, the CDR3 reads TGTGCCAGCAGTTTAACCCCGATGTGGAGTTTAGCTTTCTTT.

The chain combines TRBV6-1 with TRBJ2-5, with D unresolved. CDR1 and CDR2 from the germline V gene are MNHNS and SASEGT. The CDR3 covers 13 residues. V shed 2 bases and J shed 7 bases, with 11 bases lying between them. The CDR3 protein is CASSEQDSMTQYF. The CDR3 DNA reads TGTGCCAGCAGTGAACAGGATTCCATGACCCAGTACTTC.

The rearrangement uses TRBV9 and TRBJ2-2, with 9 bases that match TRBD1. With V trimmed by 2 bases and J by 5 bases, 7 bases remained unmatched. The CDR3 sequence is 16 residues long. The germline V gene encodes CDR1 SGDLS and CDR2 YYNGEE. The CDR3 region is CASSVDGTGRTGELFF. The DNA of the CDR3 is TGTGCCAGCAGCGTCGACGGGACAGGGAGGACCGGGGAGCTGTTTTTT.

The chain recombines TRBV9 with TRBJ2-1; D possibly corresponds to TRBD2 (7 bases). The CDR3 is 14 residues long. Between the trimmed V and J ends, which lost 0 bases and 9 bases, there was a span of 13 bases. Germline-derived CDR1 and CDR2 are SGDLS and YYNGEE. CDR3: CASSVAGGSTEQFF. CDR3 coding DNA: TGTGCCAGCAGCGTAGCGGGGGGCTCCACTGAGCAGTTCTTC.

The chain uses TRBV6-4 and TRBJ1-5, with a weak D call TRBD1 (6 bases). There are 13 residues in the CDR3. Germline V CDR1 and CDR2: MRHNA, SNTAGT. Trimming took off 5 bases at V and 7 bases at J, with 12 bases between the two ends. CDR3 in amino acids: CASSTGIGQPQHF. CDR3 sequence (DNA): TGTGCCAGCAGTACAGGGATTGGACAGCCCCAGCATTTT.

This rearrangement joins TRBV5-4 to TRBJ2-2, with unresolved D. CDR3 length equals 14 residues. V lost 0 bases, J lost 6 bases, and 9 bases lay in between. The germline CDR1 and CDR2 sequences are SGHNT and YYREEE (reference sequence). The CDR3 DNA reads TGTGCCAGCAGCTTGGCCGGCGGTCCCGGGGAGCTGTTTTTT. This codes for CASSLAGGPGELFF.

This clone was detected only a few times. The gene calls are TRBV4-1 and TRBJ1-1; 10 bases agree with TRBD1. The CDR3 has 20 amino acids. The J segment lost 5 bases and the V segment lost 0 bases, leaving 18 bases of the junction unmatched. Germline assignment: CDR1 MGHRA and CDR2 YSYEKL. CDR3 loop: CASSQDPQGTGVHPRTEAFF. In DNA form, the CDR3 reads TGCGCCAGCAGCCAAGATCCTCAGGGGACAGGGGTCCACCCCAGGACTGAAGCTTTCTTT.

The chain links TRBV7-8 to TRBJ2-2; perhaps TRBD1 as D (6 bases). V gave up 3 bases and J gave up 3 bases, with 11 bases separating them. This CDR3 is built from 15 residues. Germline CDR1 SGHVS, CDR2 FQNEAQ. The CDR3 sequence is CASSFRGTYTGELFF. The CDR3 coding sequence is TGTGCCAGCAGCTTCAGGGGCACCTACACCGGGGAGCTGTTTTTT.

The chain employs TRBV24-1 and TRBJ1-5; tentatively, D is TRBD1 (5 bases). The ends were cut back, 6 bases at V and 4 bases at J, with 15 bases in the middle. The germline V gene has CDR1 KGHDR and CDR2 SFDVKD. This CDR3 spans 15 amino acids. This CDR3 reads CATSSAGGGNQPQHF. CDR3 bases: TGTGCCACCAGTTCTGCGGGCGGGGGGAATCAGCCCCAGCATTTT.